What follows are 14 T cell receptor beta chains derived from one specimen sequenced in a study of blood T cells in healthy people across ages. With a J-beta primer mix and a sample-barcoded 5' primer, a second PCR ran roughly 6 to 11 cycles. TCRdb recomputed calls from the 5' RACE reads with MiXCR, one row per CDR3 protein. Here the sample spans some 1,500,000 distinct CDR3 sequences, 35% to 45% being singletons. Sequencing input: blood. The receptors originated from a woman aged 18-29 years in good health.

The chain uses TRBV18 and TRBJ1-6; TRBD1 aligns across 11 bases. From germline, CDR1 is KGHSH and CDR2 LQKENI. The CDR3 runs 15 residues. Trimming cost V 3 bases and J 9 bases; bases outside gene matches: 4. The CDR3 protein is CASSPGTGGFSPLHF. The DNA for the CDR3 is TGTGCCAGCTCACCCGGGACAGGGGGATTTTCACCCCTCCACTTT.

The rearrangement links TRBV7-2 to TRBJ2-5; D might be TRBD1 or TRBD2, each matching 5 bases. This CDR3 is 14 amino acids long. In germline, CDR1 is SGHTA, CDR2 FQGNSA. V was trimmed by 6 bases and J by 2 bases, leaving 13 bases between them. The CDR3 sequence is CASSFNEGQETQYF. As DNA, the CDR3 is TGTGCCAGCAGTTTCAATGAGGGGCAAGAGACCCAGTACTTC. The variable domain in full, with the rest retrieved from reference TRBV7-2 and TRBJ2-5, is GAGVSQSPSNKVTEKGKDVELRCDPISGHTALYWYRQSLGQGLEFLIYFQGNSAPDKSGLPSDRFSAERTGGSVSTLTIQRTQQEDSAVYLCASSFNEGQETQYFGPGTRLLVL.

The CDR3 region has the DNA TGCAGTGCCGCCACAGGGGGTTCTGGAAACACCATATATTTT. The encoded protein is CSAATGGSGNTIYF. J is TRBJ1-3 and V is TRBV20-1; 8 bases agree with TRBD1. Germline V lookup: CDR1 DFQATT, CDR2 SNEGSKA (reference sequence). This CDR3 has 14 amino acids. V was pared by 6 bases and J by 1 base, with 5 bases of the junction left unmatched.

This clonotype has just a few counts. V is TRBV20-1 and J is TRBJ2-2, with 8 bases that match TRBD2. V trimming: 0 bases; J trimming: 6 bases; junction bases outside the gene matches: 9. The CDR3 sequence is 16 residues long. Germline values: CDR1 DFQATT, CDR2 SNEGSKA (reference sequence). For the CDR3, the DNA is TGCAGTGCTAGAGATGTAACGGGAGGGCCGTCCGGGGAGCTGTTTTTT. This sequence encodes CSARDVTGGPSGELFF.

About this clonotype itself: Possible read error: a much larger clone is one base away. This chain uses TRBV29-1 with TRBJ2-7, with D maybe TRBD1 (5 bases). Deletions cut 7 bases from V and 7 bases from J, with 14 bases between. The CDR3 spans 11 residues. Germline values: CDR1 SQVTM, CDR2 ANQGSEA. This CDR3 reads CSGGPYNEQYF. CDR3 bases: TGCAGCGGGGGCCCATACAATGAGCAGTACTTC.

This clonotype turned up a few times. The J gene is TRBJ2-5, the V gene TRBV5-1, with a tentative D call TRBD2 (5 bases). Germline lookup yields CDR1 SGHRS and CDR2 YFSETQ. The CDR3 sequence is 16 residues long. Deletions cut 4 bases from V and 2 bases from J, with 18 bases between. The CDR3 region has the DNA TGCGCCAGCAGCGTGTACGGCCGGACTTTACAAGAGACCCAGTACTTC. This encodes CASSVYGRTLQETQYF.

V usage is TRBV20-1 and J usage is TRBJ2-1; TRBD2 aligns across 11 bases. The germline V gene has CDR1 DFQATT and CDR2 SNEGSKA (reference sequence). With V trimmed by 7 bases and J by 7 bases, 9 bases remained unmatched. The CDR3 runs 14 residues. The CDR3 DNA follows: TGCAGTGTCACTAGCGGGGGCTCCGGGAATGAGCAGTTCTTC. This encodes CSVTSGGSGNEQFF.

This clonotype was counted between two and nine times. The chain carries TRBV5-1 and TRBJ2-1; D not resolved. This CDR3 comprises 11 residues. The V end lost 5 bases, the J end lost 15 bases, and 15 bases lay between the germline ends. The germline gives CDR1 SGHRS, CDR2 YFSETQ. CDR3 region: CASRAAGAVFF. CDR3 DNA sequence: TGCGCCAGCAGGGCTGCTGGCGCTGTGTTCTTC.

Only one count was recorded for this clonotype. At one boundary the junction diverges from the germline segment, which might be a read error. The chain employs TRBV7-9 and TRBJ1-2; TRBD1 is a possible D gene (5 bases). The length of the CDR3 is 14 residues. CDR1 is SEHNR and CDR2 is FQNEAQ in the germline V gene (reference sequence). The CDR3 nucleotides read TGTGCCAGCAGCGTAGCCAAGGGGCCGCGAGGCTACACCTTC. Translation: CASSVAKGPRGYTF.

The gene calls are TRBV2 and TRBJ1-6, with TRBD1 matching over 10 bases. Germline CDR1 and CDR2: SNHLY and FYNNEI. This CDR3 is 15 amino acids long. The V and J ends lost 6 bases and 5 bases, in that order; junction bases with no gene match: 4. CDR3: CASRETGGHNSPLHF. The CDR3 bases are TGTGCCAGCAGGGAGACAGGGGGCCATAATTCACCCCTCCACTTT.

The rearrangement joins TRBV4-2 to TRBJ2-1; D is unclear. Between the trimmed V and J ends, which lost 3 bases and 6 bases, there was a span of 9 bases. The germline gives CDR1 LGHNA, CDR2 YNFKEQ. This CDR3 is 13 amino acids long. For the CDR3, the DNA is TGTGCCAGCAGCCATAGTAGCCCCAATGAGCAGTTCTTC. Amino acid sequence: CASSHSSPNEQFF.

This chain joins TRBV12-3 or TRBV12-4 and TRBJ1-5; D remains unclear. V was pared by 5 bases and J by 3 bases, with 11 bases between. The CDR3 has 14 amino acids. CDR3 loop: CASSPGETNQPQHF. CDR3 DNA: TGTGCCAGCAGTCCCGGGGAGACCAATCAGCCCCAGCATTTT.

The chain employs TRBV5-1 and TRBJ1-6; unclear D gene. Germline V gene data show CDR1 as SGHRS and CDR2 as YFSETQ. V gave up 4 bases and J gave up 6 bases, with 14 bases separating them. This CDR3 has 15 amino acids. In DNA, the CDR3 is TGCGCCAGCAGCGTGGACGGGATGGGTAATTCACCCCTCCACTTT. This sequence encodes CASSVDGMGNSPLHF.

This chain uses TRBV27 with TRBJ2-5; D tentatively reads TRBD1 or TRBD2 (5 bases each). Germline V gives CDR1 MNHEY, CDR2 SMNVEV (reference sequence). CDR3 length: 15 residues. Deletions cut 2 bases from V and 11 bases from J, with 21 bases between. The CDR3 sequence: CASSLGTLGHNEQYF. The CDR3 nucleotides read TGTGCCAGCAGTTTAGGGACCTTGGGCCACAATGAGCAGTACTTC.